This T cell receptor (beta chain) was profiled in a study of blood T cell repertoires in COVID-19. Study overall: Specimens from acute and convalescent COVID-19 originated in the United States, Italy and Spain. Sample material is recorded as cDNA or gDNA derived from T cells, B-cell-depleted T cells, or PBMCs.

This clone was counted between two and nine times. In the original processing: It was from reference gene primer amplification that nucleated cell counts were estimated. Profiled with immunoSEQ multiplex PCR; TCRdb holds only in-frame clones, not every one. For V, J and clone size, that table is used; D and trimming come from the DNA. The data hold roughly 70,000 clones, with 80% observed a single time. This CDR3 spans 14 amino acids. The trim removed 8 bases at V and 5 bases at J, leaving 8 bases unmatched. CDR1 and CDR2 (germline): MNHEY, SVGAGI. The origin of this receptor is a man aged 65 to 79 who had recovered from COVID-19. Material for sequencing was peripheral blood. The genes are TRBV6-5 and TRBJ2-2, with 7 bases aligning to TRBD2. The CDR3 region is CASLMGEGTGELFF. For the CDR3, the DNA is TGTGCCAGCTTGATGGGGGAGGGTACCGGGGAGCTGTTTTTT.